This T cell receptor (beta chain) was identified in a study of blood T cell repertoires in COVID-19. Overall study: Spain, Italy and the United States supplied samples that represented acute and convalescent COVID-19. Sample material is recorded as cDNA or gDNA derived from T cells, B-cell-depleted T cells, or PBMCs.

Source study methods: Nucleated cell number was recorded as an estimate derived from reference gene primer amplification. Profiled with immunoSEQ multiplex PCR; TCRdb holds only in-frame clones, not every one. V and J calls and clone size are copied from that table; D and trimming were computed from the DNA. The sample has roughly 95,000 clones, about nine tenths seen once. Material: peripheral blood. This receptor was taken from a woman in her forties or fifties in a cohort sampled during active COVID-19.

CDR3 sequence reads: CASTNTRASSTDTQYF. CDR3 in DNA: TGTGCCAGCACCAACACGCGGGCTTCTAGCACAGATACGCAGTATTTT. The rearrangement joins TRBV5-5 to TRBJ2-3, with a possible D match to TRBD2 (5 bases). V was trimmed by 6 bases and J by 0 bases, leaving 17 bases between them. CDR1 is SGHKS, CDR2 YYEKEE, per germline (reference sequence). CDR3 length equals 16 residues.